Listed below are T cell receptor beta chains from one sample, sequenced in a study of blood T cell repertoires in COVID-19. The protocol was immunoSEQ multiplex PCR, while the TCRdb copy is restricted to in-frame clones and leaves out a portion. The sample comprises more than 140,000 clones, around 88% of which are singletons, and about 1.5% rests with the top ten. Material for sequencing was peripheral blood. These receptors all come from an older woman with acute or convalescent COVID-19. Both conserved end residues are trimmed from each CDR3.

J,V,CDR3
TRBJ2-7,TRBV19,ASSRGFYEQY
TRBJ2-2,TRBV18,ASSRGTGTGELF
TRBJ2-2,TRBV11-2,ASSQTEQGTGELF
TRBJ2-7,TRBV19,ATSYLAGTGGSLGGYEQY
TRBJ2-1,TRBV27,ASRLPGGYNEQF
TRBJ1-6,TRBV28,ASRDQGNRSPLH
TRBJ2-3,TRBV6-5,ASSRDRGTDTQY
TRBJ1-1,TRBV30,AWNLANTEAF
TRBJ1-6,TRBV10-3,AISESVGGRRRGAYNSPLH
TRBJ2-2,TRBV6-6,ASRPRQGATGELF
TRBJ2-3,TRBV5-1,ASSLRLAGANTQY
TRBJ2-7,TRBV29-1,SVTRGTGAYEQY
TRBJ2-1,TRBV4-2,ASSQDGDYNEQF
TRBJ1-5,TRBV4-3,ASSQAGGQNQPQH
TRBJ2-7,TRBV19,ASSISSGAYEQY
TRBJ2-3,TRBV7-2,ASRKAGGKDTQY
TRBJ1-4,TRBV7-3,ASSLGRNEKLF
TRBJ1-2,TRBV6-2/TRBV6-3,ASSRTGSNYGYT
TRBJ1-5,TRBV27,ASRGGTRSNQPQH
TRBJ2-5,TRBV15,ATSRDLAGVQETQY
TRBJ1-1,TRBV28,ASRSGNTEAF
TRBJ2-6,TRBV2,ASLFLGASGANVLT
TRBJ1-4,TRBV28,ASNPDSTSEKLF
TRBJ2-1,TRBV7-3,ASSSHSGSYNEQF
TRBJ1-4,TRBV28,ASSLWGGINEKLF
TRBJ2-2,TRBV11-3,ASSLSVGELF
TRBJ2-7,TRBV28,ASTIKFGRSYEQY
TRBJ2-7,TRBV9,ASSVGTGGPYEQY
TRBJ1-1,TRBV11-2,ASSPRRPGVRVNTEAF
TRBJ1-2,TRBV30,AWSVGQPGDYGYT
TRBJ2-1,TRBV10-3,AISGRGGQGVNEQF
TRBJ1-2,TRBV29-1,SVGGSAGGTNYGYT
TRBJ1-1,TRBV3-1/TRBV3-2,ASSQDLGGVVAF
TRBJ1-6,TRBV30,AWSTGTYLH
TRBJ1-2,TRBV14,ASSQMETGGLYGYT
TRBJ2-3,TRBV7-3,ASSLGLALGDTQY
TRBJ2-3,TRBV4-1,ASSQVGKRGGTDTQY
TRBJ1-6,TRBV14,ACSGTGDSPLH
TRBJ2-3,TRBV4-1,ASSQEGRSFSDTQY